The sequence of this TCR beta chain was determined in a study of blood T cells in healthy people across ages. Study-level findings and limits: The recorded TCR beta diversity per million T cells decreased in a roughly linear manner with age.

A J-beta primer mix and a sample-barcoded 5' primer were used in a second PCR of roughly 6 to 11 cycles. TCRdb ran MiXCR on the 5' RACE reads and lists one entry per CDR3 protein. The profile shows about 570,000 distinct CDR3 sequences, 25% to 30% of them singletons. Germline V CDR1 and CDR2: LGHNA, YSLEER. V was shortened by 4 bases and J by 0 bases, with 7 bases between the two germline ends. This CDR3 is built from 13 residues. Of note for this clonotype: Its antigen is unidentified.

This TCR was recovered from a woman in her 70s in good health. Sequenced: blood. This chain connects TRBV4-3 to TRBJ2-7, with D unclear. The CDR3 region is CASSPTHSYEQYF. DNA of the CDR3: TGCGCCAGCAGCCCGACACACTCCTACGAGCAGTACTTC.